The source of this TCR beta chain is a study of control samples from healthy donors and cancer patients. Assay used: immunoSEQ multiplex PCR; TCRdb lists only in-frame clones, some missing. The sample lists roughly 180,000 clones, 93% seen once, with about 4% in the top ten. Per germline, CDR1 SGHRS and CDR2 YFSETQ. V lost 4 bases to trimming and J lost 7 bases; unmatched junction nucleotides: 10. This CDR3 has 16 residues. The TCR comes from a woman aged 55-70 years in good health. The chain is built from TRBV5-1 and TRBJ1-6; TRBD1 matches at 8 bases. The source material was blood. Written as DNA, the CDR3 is TGCGCCAGCAGCCCCAGGACAGGGTCGGAGAATTCACCCCTCCACTTT. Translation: CASSPRTGSENSPLHF.